Sequencing of this T cell receptor (beta chain) was carried out in a study of CD8 T cells in Susac syndrome. Random hexamers were used to reverse transcribe 0.5 to 1 ug of RNA. By means of immunoSEQ multiplex PCR, TCR beta CDR3 spanning 54 Vbeta and 13 Jbeta underwent amplification. From the immunoSEQ multiplex PCR reads, TCRdb called clonotypes with MiXCR, one entry per CDR3 protein. The data contain fewer than 90,000 distinct CDR3 sequences, about 94% of them singletons. Of note for this clonotype: The target antigen is unknown.

Germline V gene lookup returns CDR1 DFQATT and CDR2 SNEGSKA (reference sequence). The V end lost 0 bases, the J end lost 7 bases, and 19 bases lay between the germline ends. This CDR3 is 16 amino acids long. Study outcomes and limitations: In total CD8+ repertoires, around 17 Susac-specific public clones were detected, and CD8+ TEMRA repertoires contained four to six.

The sequence was collected from a human donor with Susac syndrome. Sequencing was performed on CD8+ T cells from PBMCs. The V and J genes are TRBV20-1 and TRBJ2-1; D could derive from TRBD1 or TRBD2 (7 bases each). The CDR3: CSARDVTGRGGNEQFF. CDR3 nucleotides: TGCAGTGCTAGAGATGTGACAGGGAGGGGAGGGAATGAGCAGTTCTTC.